A single sample gave rise to the 26 T cell receptor beta chains below, sequenced in a study of Ad26.COV2.S vaccination and SARS-CoV-2 variants (dated by TCRdb to about 2021). The treatment or condition label for this specimen denotes: roughly 18 received Ad26.COV2.S at low or high dose, single or two shots; 5 received placebo; per-sample allocation not given. Repertoires of vaccine and placebo recipients were sequenced from samples taken on day 63 after the first injection. Library prep was done by the immunoSEQ multiplex PCR assay. TCRdb holds this immuneACCESS table with in-frame rearrangements only. Some clones are missing; in checked studies, unresolved V genes explain under half, and the rest has no known cause. The sample records about 460,000 clones, roughly nine tenths of which are singletons. The ten largest clones represent 1.7% of the sample. The sample consisted of peripheral blood, taken in a trial of Ad26.COV2.S vaccine versus placebo. The origin of the receptors is a person aged 18 to 59 who received the Ad26.COV2.S COVID-19 vaccine or a placebo.

The gene calls are TRBV11-2 and TRBJ1-6; 7 nucleotides line up with TRBD1. Germline CDR1 SGHAT, CDR2 FQNNGV. The V and J ends lost 1 base and 10 bases, in that order; junction bases with no gene match: 7. This CDR3 comprises 15 residues. The CDR3 protein is CASSLVGTESSPLHF. In DNA, the CDR3 is TGTGCCAGCAGCTTAGTCGGGACAGAAAGCTCACCCCTCCACTTT.

This clone was observed once. The chain employs TRBV30 and TRBJ1-2; D might be TRBD1 (5 bases). This CDR3 region has 17 residues. V was pared by 3 bases and J by 5 bases, with 25 bases between. Looked up from germline, CDR1 is GTSNPN and CDR2 is SVGIG (reference sequence). The CDR3 DNA reads as TGTGCCTGGAGGGGGGTACCCGGGCCGCGACAAACGTATGGCTACACCTTC. It codes for CAWRGVPGPRQTYGYTF.

The chain has TRBV7-9 and TRBJ2-3; possible D gene TRBD2, 6 bases. Germline CDR1 SEHNR, CDR2 FQNEAQ (reference sequence). This CDR3 has 16 residues. Trimming took off 5 bases at V and 0 bases at J, with 15 bases between the two ends. The CDR3 region is CASSKRAGRSTDTQYF. The CDR3 DNA follows: TGTGCCAGCAGCAAACGGGCGGGAAGAAGCACAGATACGCAGTATTTT.

The chain recombines TRBV9 with TRBJ2-3, with D tentatively TRBD2 (6 bases). From germline, CDR1 is SGDLS and CDR2 YYNGEE. The CDR3 is 13 amino acids. V lost 2 bases and J 6 bases, leaving 10 bases between the germline ends. CDR3 region: CASSVGGMDTQYF. The CDR3 DNA sequence: TGTGCCAGCAGCGTCGGGGGTATGGATACGCAGTATTTT.

The chain couples TRBV7-8 to TRBJ2-5; 14 bases align to TRBD2. Trimming at V came to 5 bases and at J to 4 bases, leaving 12 bases not matched to a gene. The CDR3 runs 18 residues. The germline CDR1 and CDR2 sequences are SGHVS and FQNEAQ. The DNA of the CDR3 is TGTGCCAGCAGCCCCCGGACTAGCGGGGGGTCAGGGGGAGAGACCCAGTACTTC. It codes for CASSPRTSGGSGGETQYF.

On this clone: The same CDR3 is also encoded by other DNA sequences in this sample. V gene TRBV6-5 combines with J gene TRBJ2-7, with D unresolved. The germline CDR1 and CDR2 sequences are MNHEY and SVGAGI. The CDR3 loop spans 12 amino acids. V lost 6 bases and J lost 2, with 8 bases in between. The CDR3 bases are TGTGCCAGCAGCCCCCGCCCCTACGAGCAGTACTTC. Translated, it gives CASSPRPYEQYF.

This chain connects TRBV6-5 to TRBJ2-5, with 14 bases that match TRBD2. This CDR3 region has 15 residues. From germline, CDR1 is MNHEY and CDR2 SVGAGI. The V segment lost 6 bases and the J segment 5 bases; nucleotides outside the gene matches: 5. The CDR3 DNA reads TGTGCCAGCAGCAGGACTAGCGGGGGGTTTGAGACCCAGTACTTC. Encoded protein: CASSRTSGGFETQYF.

This chain links TRBV7-9 with TRBJ1-3, with 8 bases aligning to TRBD1. The CDR3 totals 16 residues. Trimming at V came to 5 bases and at J to 1 base, leaving 7 bases not matched to a gene. The germline V gene has CDR1 SEHNR and CDR2 FQNEAQ (reference sequence). This CDR3 is CASSRSRGLSGNTIYF. Written as DNA, the CDR3 is TGTGCCAGCAGCCGGAGCAGGGGGCTGTCTGGAAACACCATATATTTT.

The rearrangement uses TRBV9 and TRBJ1-2; D ambiguous. The length of the CDR3 is 13 residues. The V and J ends lost 3 bases and 4 bases respectively, with 10 bases between them. Germline CDR1 and CDR2: SGDLS and YYNGEE. The CDR3, as DNA: TGTGCCAGCAGCGGGAGGGAGGCCTATGGCTACACCTTC. Protein product: CASSGREAYGYTF.

The table lists this clone with a count of one. The V and J genes are TRBV3-1 (or the pseudogene TRBV3-2) and TRBJ1-1; maybe TRBD1 (6 bases). The germline gives CDR1 LGHDT, CDR2 YNNKEL (reference sequence). Trimming pared 4 bases from V and 8 bases from J, leaving 11 bases between. The CDR3 is made up of 12 amino acids. The chain's CDR3 is CASSPGTKEAFF. The CDR3 DNA reads as TGTGCCAGCAGCCCCGGGACAAAAGAAGCTTTCTTT.

V gene TRBV19 combines with J gene TRBJ2-3; 9 nucleotides align to TRBD2. CDR1 is LNHDA and CDR2 is SQIVND in the germline V gene (reference sequence). The J segment lost 3 bases and the V segment lost 4 bases, leaving 11 bases of the junction unmatched. This CDR3 is 17 amino acids long. DNA for the CDR3: TGTGCCAGTAGTAACACCTTAGCGGGGGTAACTACAGATACGCAGTATTTT. The encoded protein is CASSNTLAGVTTDTQYF.

This chain connects TRBV6-5 to TRBJ2-7, with TRBD1 matching over 8 bases. The CDR3 has 12 amino acids. With 0 bases clipped from V and 11 bases from J, the junction kept 3 bases outside the gene matches. The germline CDR1 and CDR2 sequences are MNHEY and SVGAGI. The CDR3 spells CASSYSMTGEYF. The DNA of the CDR3 is TGTGCCAGCAGTTACTCGATGACAGGGGAGTACTTC.

This clone was observed once. V and J are TRBV11-2 and TRBJ2-7, with D unclear. CDR1 SGHAT and CDR2 FQNNGV come from the germline V gene. V was cut by 1 base and J by 6 bases, with 16 bases left in between. The CDR3 has 15 amino acids. The CDR3 is CASSLAPKRVGEQYF. Here the CDR3 DNA reads TGTGCCAGCAGCTTAGCGCCTAAACGTGTGGGCGAGCAGTACTTC.

The CDR3 sequence: CAIRTGDRGTHNSGANVLTF. CDR3 DNA: TGTGCCATCAGGACCGGGGACAGGGGAACTCATAACTCTGGGGCCAACGTCCTGACTTTC. The chain combines TRBV10-3 with TRBJ2-6; 10 bases line up with TRBD1. This CDR3 is 20 amino acids long. Trimming cost V 6 bases and J 0 bases; bases outside gene matches: 14. The V gene's germline CDR1 is ENHRY and CDR2 SYGVKD.

This chain uses TRBV18 with TRBJ1-5; TRBD1 aligns across 8 bases. Germline-derived CDR1 and CDR2 are KGHSH and LQKENI. V was pared by 5 bases and J by 5 bases, with 8 bases of the junction left unmatched. The CDR3 runs to 15 residues. For the CDR3, the DNA is TGTGCCAGCTCAGCAGAGACAGGGGCCCATCAGCCCCAGCATTTT. Protein sequence: CASSAETGAHQPQHF.

The V gene is TRBV6-2 or TRBV6-3, the J gene TRBJ2-4; 8 nucleotides agree with TRBD2. V shed 5 bases and J 11 bases; nucleotides not matched to a gene: 20. Germline CDR1 is MNHEY and CDR2 is SVGEGT. This CDR3 is built from 17 residues. The DNA of the CDR3 is TGTGCCAGCAGTGGGGGCCGGGGGGGCCAAAGTTCTTCGCTTCAGTACTTC. Its translation is CASSGGRGGQSSSLQYF.

The chain joins TRBV14 to TRBJ2-3, with 10 bases identical to TRBD1. The V gene end was trimmed by 2 bases and the J gene end by 7 bases; junction bases not matched to a gene: 6. Germline V lookup: CDR1 SGHDN, CDR2 FVKESK. This CDR3 spans 15 amino acids. The DNA for the CDR3 is TGTGCCAGCAGCCAACGACAGGGGGCGAGGTATACGCAGTATTTT. It is translated as CASSQRQGARYTQYF.

This clone was counted only a few times. The rearrangement uses TRBV7-2 and TRBJ1-3; no reliable D call. Germline CDR1 reads SGHTA; CDR2 reads FQGNSA. The CDR3 runs to 15 residues. V gave up 2 bases and J gave up 0 bases, with 8 bases separating them. CDR3 amino acids: CASSLNSLSGNTIYF. CDR3 sequence (DNA): TGTGCCAGCAGCTTAAACAGCCTCTCTGGAAACACCATATATTTT.

The chain combines TRBV19 with TRBJ2-1, with 16 bases that match TRBD2. This CDR3 contains 17 residues. The germline gives CDR1 LNHDA, CDR2 SQIVND (reference sequence). V lost 5 bases and J lost 5; bases outside the gene matches: 6. CDR3 residues: CASSGGLAGGYDNEQFF. The DNA of the CDR3 is TGTGCCAGTAGTGGGGGACTAGCGGGAGGGTATGACAATGAGCAGTTCTTC. Together with reference TRBV19 and TRBJ2-1, the CDR3 gives the full variable domain: DGGITQSPKYLFRKEGQNVTLSCEQNLNHDAMYWYRQDPGQGLRLIYYSQIVNDFQKGDIAEGYSVSREKKESFPLTVTSAQKNPTAFYLCASSGGLAGGYDNEQFFGPGTRLTVL.

With respect to this clone: The junction departs from the called germline gene at one end, perhaps through a read error. The gene calls are TRBV6-5 and TRBJ2-7; either TRBD1 or TRBD2 may fit D (5 bases each). In germline, CDR1 is MNHEY, CDR2 SVGAGI. This CDR3 has 11 residues. As DNA, the CDR3 is TGTGCCAGCAGTCCCCGGGACGTATACATCTTC. This codes for CASSPRDVYIF.

The rearrangement joins TRBV28 to TRBJ2-7; D call uncertain. This CDR3 is built from 12 residues. The germline gives CDR1 MDHEN, CDR2 SYDVKM. Trimming removed 7 bases from V and 1 base from J, with 8 bases in between. This CDR3 is CASKAISYEQYF. The CDR3 nucleotides read TGTGCCAGCAAGGCAATTTCCTACGAGCAGTACTTC.

This chain joins TRBV9 and TRBJ1-2; 12 bases fit TRBD1. This CDR3 region has 15 residues. The trim removed 3 bases at V and 4 bases at J, leaving 4 bases unmatched. Germline-derived CDR1 and CDR2 are SGDLS and YYNGEE. The CDR3 coding sequence is TGTGCCAGCAGCGGGGGACAGGGGGCTTTCTATGGCTACACCTTC. Its protein is CASSGGQGAFYGYTF.

The chain carries TRBV28 and TRBJ1-2; D unresolved. Germline values: CDR1 MDHEN, CDR2 SYDVKM. There are 13 residues in the CDR3. Trimming pared 2 bases from V and 5 bases from J, leaving 9 bases between. CDR3: CASSLAEVYGYTF. The CDR3 DNA reads TGTGCCAGCAGTTTAGCGGAGGTATATGGCTACACCTTC.

This rearrangement joins TRBV4-3 to TRBJ1-1; maybe TRBD1 (5 bases). This CDR3 comprises 17 residues. The V gene's germline CDR1 is LGHNA and CDR2 YSLEER. With 1 base removed from V and 1 base from J, the gap between germline ends came to 16 bases. DNA for the CDR3: TGCGCCAGCAGCCAAGCGGCCCCGGGGAGGGGGAACACTGAAGCTTTCTTT. Translating gives CASSQAAPGRGNTEAFF.

The chain recombines TRBV4-3 with TRBJ2-3; tentatively, D is TRBD2 (6 bases). The CDR3 has 16 amino acids. V was cut by 1 base and J by 6 bases, with 17 bases left in between. The germline V gene encodes CDR1 LGHNA and CDR2 YSLEER. CDR3 region: CASSQAVGDWGDTQYF. Here the CDR3 DNA reads TGCGCCAGCAGCCAAGCGGTCGGGGACTGGGGGGATACGCAGTATTTT.

This chain uses TRBV19 with TRBJ2-2; 7 positions agree with TRBD2. V was pared by 3 bases and J by 5 bases, with 18 bases of the junction left unmatched. Per the germline V gene, CDR1 is LNHDA and CDR2 is SQIVND (reference sequence). CDR3 length: 19 residues. CDR3 residues: CASSIQNLGEAGNTGELFF. As DNA, the CDR3 is TGTGCCAGTAGTATTCAGAACCTCGGAGAAGCGGGAAATACCGGGGAGCTGTTTTTT.